This T cell receptor (beta chain) originates from a study of beta chain features in type 1 diabetes. Reverse transcribing all isolated RNA meant expressed TCRB transcripts were sequenced. About 3.57 million reads were obtained on average from naive, central memory and regulatory T cell samples. The table came from immunoSEQ multiplex PCR; TCRdb's copy has only in-frame clones and leaves some out. The sample includes 110,000 to 150,000 clones, 6.9% seen only once; the top ten take about 1.4%. This clone was detected many times. Other DNA sequences in the same sample also yield this CDR3. This CDR3 contains 10 residues. Germline CDR1 is SQVTM and CDR2 is ANQGSEA. V lost 4 bases to trimming and J lost 10 bases; unmatched junction nucleotides: 2.

The sequence came from a woman aged 25 to 39 in good health. The rearrangement uses TRBV29-1 and TRBJ2-7, with 9 bases fitting TRBD1. Sequencing was performed on central memory CD4+ T cells from blood. The CDR3: CSVGDRDQYF. CDR3 nucleotides: TGCAGCGTTGGGGACAGGGACCAGTACTTC.